The clone carrying this T cell receptor (beta chain) appeared a few times. What it binds is not known. This entry belongs to a study of T cells in Graves' hyperthyroidism and ophthalmopathy. Findings and caveats of the study: The model predicted ophthalmopathy a median around seven months before onset. In simple terms, a model built on 13 V-J features told ophthalmopathy apart from stable hyperthyroidism. Blood also showed most of the thyroid clonotypes that were expanded above 0.001.

Fresh peripheral blood, approximately 10 ml, yielded the PBMCs. From RNA transcripts, TCR beta CDR3 regions were amplified. During a first-round RT-PCR of the TCR CDR3, the HTBI primer set was used. TCRdb reprocessed the multiplex PCR reads via MiXCR and lists one record per CDR3 protein. This table holds 250,000 to 350,000 distinct CDR3 sequences, 22% found once. Germline CDR1 reads SGHDT; CDR2 reads YYEEEE. V lost 4 bases and J lost 4; bases outside the gene matches: 4. This CDR3 contains 15 residues. The specimen was blood. The receptor's source is a man aged 25 to 40 with Graves' ophthalmopathy. The chain carries TRBV5-6 and TRBJ2-7; 14 bases line up with TRBD2. CDR3: CASSQRTSGRYEQYF. The DNA for the CDR3 is TGTGCCAGCAGCCAAAGGACTAGCGGGAGGTACGAGCAGTACTTC.